The 2 T cell receptor beta chains below come from one sample, sequenced in a study of cytomegalovirus exposure and HLA in healthy donors. 13 Jbeta primers and 60 Vbeta primers were used for the PCR. Profiling relied on immunoSEQ multiplex PCR, and the TCRdb table lists in-frame clones only, not all of them. This table holds 100,000 to 150,000 clones, under 90% found once. The material sequenced was PBMCs. These receptors were obtained from a woman in her thirties or forties in good health and CMV-seronegative.

The rearrangement joins TRBV2 to TRBJ2-5, with a possible D match to TRBD2 (5 bases). Germline CDR1 SNHLY, CDR2 FYNNEI. The CDR3 sequence is 16 residues long. The V end lost 5 bases, the J end lost 2 bases, and 18 bases lay between the germline ends. CDR3 loop: CASSTPGSREQETQYF. DNA of the CDR3: TGTGCCAGCAGTACACCGGGGTCGAGGGAGCAAGAGACCCAGTACTTC.

The CDR3 is CATSRGGGTTLGKLFF. The CDR3 DNA is TGTGCCACCAGCAGAGGGGGCGGGACGACCCTGGGGAAACTGTTTTTT. The chain carries TRBV15 and TRBJ1-4, with D perhaps matching TRBD1 (5 bases). Germline values: CDR1 LNHNV, CDR2 YYDKDF (reference sequence). Trimming shortened V by 1 base and J by 11 bases, and 20 bases separated the two germline ends. CDR3 length: 16 amino acids.